This entry is about one T cell receptor beta chain. Its antigen is unknown. This sample was included in a study of T cell responses to AZD1222 COVID-19 vaccine. The study's findings and limits: A rise in Spike-specific TCR breadth and depth followed two AZD1222 doses. Within unmutated variant regions lay the reported targets of nearly half of spike-specific TCRs. Clonal diversity may have been underestimated, and the donors were mostly white British, with more females than males.

CDR1 is SGHNT and CDR2 is YENEEA in the germline V gene. The CDR3 contains 15 residues. Unmatched junction bases numbered 8, after V lost 5 bases and J lost 2 bases. Analyses pooled second doses at about 4 or about 12 weeks. Produced via immunoSEQ multiplex PCR; TCRdb's table is partial and in-frame only. The sample shows under 100,000 clones, approximately 85% of them seen only once. The J gene is TRBJ2-7, the V gene TRBV11-3; 8 bases line up with TRBD1. The specimen was peripheral blood, collected 28 days after the second AZD1222 dose. This TCR came from an adult who received the AZD1222 COVID-19 vaccine. CDR3 in DNA: TGTGCCAGCAGCCAAAGGACAGGGATCCCCTACGAGCAGTACTTC. Amino acids: CASSQRTGIPYEQYF.